This T cell receptor (beta chain) comes out of a study of sequential checkpoint blockade in melanoma. Overall study context: Arm A got nivolumab then ipilimumab; arm B the reverse, 1:1.

The table came from immunoSEQ multiplex PCR; TCRdb's copy has only in-frame clones and leaves some out. The top ten hold 24% of the sample, which has about 16,000 clones, 93% seen once. The CDR3 is 13 amino acids. V trimming: 3 bases; J trimming: 5 bases; junction bases outside the gene matches: 0. The germline V gene encodes CDR1 SEHNR and CDR2 FQNEAQ (reference sequence). Treatment: randomized to nivolumab then ipilimumab (arm A) or the reverse (arm B). The TCR was taken from a human donor with melanoma. The chain uses TRBV7-9 and TRBJ2-2; 7 bases map to TRBD2. The specimen comprised CD8+ T cells sorted from blood (inferred from file names), sampled from a patient given nivolumab and ipilimumab in sequence. CDR3 in amino acids: CASSLGGTGELFF. The DNA for the CDR3 is TGTGCCAGCAGCTTGGGGGGGACCGGGGAGCTGTTTTTT. Based on the CDR3 plus reference TRBV7-9 and TRBJ2-2, the full variable domain is DTGVSQNPRHKITKRGQNVTFRCDPISEHNRLYWYRQTLGQGPEFLTYFQNEAQLEKSRLLSDRFSAERPKGSFSTLEIQRTEQGDSAMYLCASSLGGTGELFFGEGSRLTVL.